This entry is about one T cell receptor beta chain. The antigen remains undetermined. CDR1 SGHNT and CDR2 YYREEE come from the germline V gene (reference sequence). CDR3 size: 14 residues. V dropped 0 bases and J dropped 4 bases, with 10 bases sitting between them. Clones were read by immunoSEQ multiplex PCR, and TCRdb kept only the in-frame ones, dropping some. The data show roughly 120,000 clones, with around 83% seen just once and around 4.4% held by the top ten. This sample was taken from a study of T cell responses to AZD1222 COVID-19 vaccine. Study outcomes and limitations: No day 14 peak samples; only post-peak repertoires were characterized. Reports indicate that nearly half of spike-specific TCRs are directed at unmutated variant regions.

This chain connects TRBV5-4 to TRBJ1-2, with a possible D match to TRBD1 (5 bases). The receptor was isolated from an adult who received the AZD1222 COVID-19 vaccine. Source: peripheral blood, taken 28 days after the second AZD1222 dose. The CDR3 DNA is TGTGCCAGCAGCTTGGTAGGGGCGGGCTATGGCTACACCTTC. Its translation: CASSLVGAGYGYTF.